Following are 9 T cell receptor beta chains from one sample sequenced in a study of radiotherapy plus CTLA-4 blockade in lung cancer. TCRdb's table, derived via immunoSEQ multiplex PCR, lists solely in-frame clones and lacks some. The data contain around 99,000 clones, almost 90% of them singletons. The sample was peripheral blood, taken from a patient treated with radiotherapy plus ipilimumab. Every receptor here comes from a human donor with non-small cell lung cancer that progressed on radiotherapy plus ipilimumab.

This clone is a singleton in its sample. The genes are TRBV18 and TRBJ1-1; D gene uncertain. This CDR3 comprises 13 residues. The V end was cut by 3 bases, the J end by 4 bases, with 9 bases between. Looked up from germline, CDR1 is KGHSH and CDR2 is LQKENI. CDR3 sequence: CASSPNLGTEAFF. The CDR3 region has the DNA TGTGCCAGCTCACCGAATCTGGGCACTGAAGCTTTCTTT.

This clone was detected only once. The CDR3 is CASSPPRDTGELFF. As DNA, the CDR3 is TGTGCCAGCAGCCCCCCCCGGGACACCGGGGAGCTGTTTTTT. The V and J genes are TRBV11-3 and TRBJ2-2; no definite D call. CDR1 SGHNT and CDR2 YENEEA come from the germline V gene. Trimming cost V 5 bases and J 3 bases, with 10 bases left between them. This CDR3 is built from 14 residues.

The rearrangement uses TRBV6-6 and TRBJ2-7, with no clear D. The germline gives CDR1 MNHNY, CDR2 SVGAGI (reference sequence). CDR3 length: 15 residues. V lost 6 bases, J lost 2 bases, and 17 bases lay in between. CDR3 nucleotide sequence: TGTGCCAGCAGACCCCCCCGGACCAGTCCCTACGAGCAGTACTTC. This gives the protein CASRPPRTSPYEQYF.

The chain links TRBV2 to TRBJ1-1, with 7 bases fitting TRBD1. Germline lookup yields CDR1 SNHLY and CDR2 FYNNEI. The CDR3 is 14 amino acids. Losses at the gene ends were 6 bases for V and 5 bases for J; bases not matched to a gene: 9. The CDR3 loop reads CASRRDRTGTEAFF. For the CDR3, the DNA is TGTGCCAGCAGGAGGGACAGAACGGGAACTGAAGCTTTCTTT.

The V gene is TRBV14, the J gene TRBJ2-1, with 7 nucleotides matching TRBD1. Germline V gene lookup returns CDR1 SGHDN and CDR2 FVKESK. V shed 0 bases, J shed 2 bases, and the junction held 4 bases outside the gene matches. The CDR3 sequence is 16 residues long. CDR3 coding DNA: TGTGCCAGCAGCCAAGAGTGGCAGGGGGCCTACAATGAGCAGTTCTTC. It yields the protein CASSQEWQGAYNEQFF. The whole variable domain, remainder taken from reference TRBV14 and TRBJ2-1, is EAGVTQFPSHSVIEKGQTVTLRCDPISGHDNLYWYRRVMGKEIKFLLHFVKESKQDESGMPNNRFLAERTGGTYSTLKVQPAELEDSGVYFCASSQEWQGAYNEQFFGPGTRLTVL.

The rearrangement links TRBV7-9 to TRBJ2-5, with TRBD2 identical over 10 bases. Germline values: CDR1 SEHNR, CDR2 FQNEAQ (reference sequence). The CDR3 loop spans 16 amino acids. With 7 bases clipped from V and 5 bases from J, the junction kept 13 bases outside the gene matches. The CDR3 DNA sequence: TGTGCCAGCAACACCGACAGGACTAGCGGTGGGGAGACCCAGTACTTC. Its translation is CASNTDRTSGGETQYF.

The chain combines TRBV15 with TRBJ1-3; D unresolved. Germline CDR1 LNHNV, CDR2 YYDKDF (reference sequence). CDR3 length equals 15 residues. The ends were cut back, 5 bases at V and 1 base at J, with 12 bases in the middle. CDR3 coding DNA: TGTGCCACCAGCGGCCCGGGCCTATCTGGAAACACCATATATTTT. Its translation is CATSGPGLSGNTIYF.

The V call is TRBV6-1, the J call TRBJ1-1; the D is unclear. The CDR3 contains 14 residues. V gave up 1 base and J gave up 5 bases, with 11 bases separating them. From germline, CDR1 is MNHNS and CDR2 SASEGT. The CDR3 coding sequence is TGTGCCAGCAGTGAAGGTCAGGTGAGGACTGAAGCTTTCTTT. This translates into CASSEGQVRTEAFF.

This clone was counted a few times. The chain recombines TRBV18 with TRBJ2-5; D remains ambiguous. Germline V gene sequence: CDR1 KGHSH, CDR2 LQKENI. The CDR3 has 13 residues. V was cut by 3 bases and J by 3 bases, with 8 bases left in between. The CDR3 protein is CASSPKSEETQYF. CDR3 in DNA: TGTGCCAGCTCACCGAAGAGCGAAGAGACCCAGTACTTC. The full variable domain, completed using reference TRBV18 and TRBJ2-5, is NAGVMQNPRHLVRRRGQEARLRCSPMKGHSHVYWYRQLPEEGLKFMVYLQKENIIDESGMPKERFSAEFPKEGPSILRIQQVVRGDSAAYFCASSPKSEETQYFGPGTRLLVL.